A single sample gave rise to the 21 T cell receptor beta chains below, sequenced in a study of a mutant IDH1 vaccine in newly diagnosed glioma (dated by TCRdb to the early 2020s). In light of the paper, this sample's time point label describes: baseline, week 1 (first vaccination visit). Interpreted using the paper, the treatment or condition label stands for: pre-vaccination baseline after standard-of-care therapy. Libraries were built with the immunoSEQ multiplex PCR assay. This immuneACCESS table, as held by TCRdb, lists in-frame sequences with V and J called but not all clones. Of the missing ones, under half trace to an unresolved V gene in checked studies; the others have no known cause. The sample data list about 68,000 clones, and around 74% of these were observed just once. 8.2% of the sample is in the top ten clones. The specimen comprised PBMCs, sampled from a glioma patient treated with radiotherapy, temozolomide or both. The receptors originated from a man between 50 and 59 years old with glioma.

This clone was seen a single time. V is TRBV7-8 and J is TRBJ1-5, with TRBD1 matching over 7 bases. CDR1 is SGHVS and CDR2 is FQNEAQ in the germline V gene. The CDR3 has 16 residues. V trimming: 5 bases; J trimming: 3 bases; junction bases outside the gene matches: 10. CDR3 nucleotide sequence: TGTGCCAGCAGCCGAGAAACAGGGGTATACAATCAGCCCCAGCATTTT. This encodes CASSRETGVYNQPQHF.

J is TRBJ2-2 and V is TRBV6-6; 9 positions match TRBD1. This CDR3 region has 15 residues. V lost 4 bases and J lost 7; bases outside the gene matches: 7. Germline assignment: CDR1 MNHNY and CDR2 SVGAGI (reference sequence). The CDR3 nucleotides read TGTGCCAGCAGTTCGGGACAGGGAAACGACGGGGAGCTGTTTTTT. This gives the protein CASSSGQGNDGELFF.

This chain uses TRBV30 with TRBJ1-2; maybe TRBD1 (5 bases). The V gene's germline CDR1 is GTSNPN and CDR2 SVGIG (reference sequence). The CDR3 runs to 14 residues. The V end lost 2 bases, the J end lost 4 bases, and 14 bases lay between the germline ends. The CDR3 loop is CAWSSSQALYGYTF. The CDR3 DNA reads TGTGCCTGGAGTTCCTCACAGGCGCTCTATGGCTACACCTTC.

This clone was recorded only once. The chain links TRBV5-4 to TRBJ1-2; TRBD1 matches at 8 bases. The V gene's germline CDR1 is SGHNT and CDR2 YYREEE (reference sequence). The V and J ends lost 0 bases and 7 bases, in that order; junction bases with no gene match: 11. The CDR3 length is 16 residues. CDR3 amino acids: CASSLAGRGRSFGYTF. In nucleotides, the CDR3 is TGTGCCAGCAGCTTGGCCGGCAGGGGGCGAAGTTTTGGCTACACCTTC.

This clone was seen only a few times. The chain recombines TRBV5-4 with TRBJ1-2; 7 bases map to TRBD1. Germline-derived CDR1 and CDR2 are SGHNT and YYREEE (reference sequence). The CDR3 consists of 15 residues. Unmatched junction bases numbered 12, after V lost 5 bases and J lost 5 bases. DNA for the CDR3: TGTGCCAGCAGTGAGGGACAGTCGCTTCCTTATGGCTACACCTTC. Protein: CASSEGQSLPYGYTF.

The chain uses TRBV28 and TRBJ1-2; 8 bases are a match to TRBD1. With 6 bases clipped from V and 4 bases from J, the junction kept 13 bases outside the gene matches. This CDR3 has 16 amino acids. Germline CDR1 is MDHEN and CDR2 is SYDVKM. CDR3 region: CASSTQQGGVIYGYTF. The DNA of the CDR3 is TGTGCCAGCAGCACTCAACAGGGGGGCGTCATCTATGGCTACACCTTC.

This sequence joins TRBV30 and TRBJ2-3, with D perhaps TRBD1 (6 bases). The CDR3 is made up of 14 amino acids. The V and J ends lost 0 bases and 4 bases respectively, with 11 bases between them. Per the germline V gene, CDR1 is GTSNPN and CDR2 is SVGIG (reference sequence). The CDR3 loop is CAWSVHRAADTQYF. The CDR3 region has the DNA TGTGCCTGGAGTGTACACAGGGCCGCAGATACGCAGTATTTT.

The chain links TRBV21-1 to TRBJ1-2; the table's D call TRBD1 went unverified against the DNA. TRBV21-1 is a pseudogene. The CDR3 consists of 15 residues. The DNA of the CDR3 is TGTGCCAGCATAGGGACAGGGCAAACTAACTATGGCTACACCTTC. Translation: CASIGTGQTNYGYTF.

The chain carries TRBV29-1 and TRBJ2-1; TRBD1 is a possible D gene (5 bases). The CDR3 is 13 amino acids. The V end lost 7 bases, the J end lost 7 bases, and 17 bases lay between the germline ends. The germline CDR1 and CDR2 sequences are SQVTM and ANQGSEA. The CDR3 DNA is TGCAGCGCCAATAGGGGTCTTAATAATGAGCAGTTCTTC. Translated, it gives CSANRGLNNEQFF.

The chain uses TRBV19 and TRBJ1-5, with 9 nucleotides matching TRBD1. The length of the CDR3 is 18 residues. The V and J ends lost 7 bases and 0 bases, in that order; junction bases with no gene match: 13. Germline values: CDR1 LNHDA, CDR2 SQIVND (reference sequence). CDR3 DNA: TGTGCCAGTACCACGACAGGGGGGGTCGGCTATAGCAATCAGCCCCAGCATTTT. This encodes CASTTTGGVGYSNQPQHF.

This chain joins TRBV5-6 and TRBJ2-4; D tentatively fits TRBD1 or TRBD2 (7 bases each). V lost 4 bases and J lost 3, with 14 bases in between. This CDR3 is built from 15 residues. Germline V gene data show CDR1 as SGHDT and CDR2 as YYEEEE. The CDR3 DNA sequence: TGTGCCAGCAGCCGACAGGGCGGGGGCAAAAACATTCAGTACTTC. Residues: CASSRQGGGKNIQYF.

V is TRBV19 and J is TRBJ1-1; no reliable D call. This CDR3 is 13 amino acids long. CDR1 is LNHDA and CDR2 is SQIVND in the germline V gene (reference sequence). V dropped 3 bases and J dropped 1 base, with 6 bases sitting between them. The CDR3 coding sequence is TGTGCCAGTAGTATTACGGGGAACACTGAAGCTTTCTTT. It is translated as CASSITGNTEAFF.

The chain employs TRBV5-1 and TRBJ2-1, with D unclear. V lost 0 bases and J 1 base, leaving 8 bases between the germline ends. The CDR3 spans 15 residues. Germline values: CDR1 SGHRS, CDR2 YFSETQ. The CDR3 here is CASSLATLSYNEQFF. CDR3 coding DNA: TGCGCCAGCAGCTTGGCCACGCTGTCCTACAATGAGCAGTTCTTC.

The chain couples TRBV9 to TRBJ2-3; 10 positions agree with TRBD2. This CDR3 is built from 15 residues. J was trimmed by 1 base and V by 4 bases; bases with no gene match: 3. The V gene's germline CDR1 is SGDLS and CDR2 YYNGEE. The CDR3 DNA reads TGTGCCAGCAGCTTCAGCGGGGGGGGCACAGATACGCAGTATTTT. This sequence encodes CASSFSGGGTDTQYF.

This rearrangement joins TRBV7-8 to TRBJ2-7; 8 nucleotides line up with TRBD1. The CDR3 has 15 residues. Per the germline V gene, CDR1 is SGHVS and CDR2 is FQNEAQ. The junction had 7 bases not matched to a gene; V was cut back by 5 bases and J by 1 base. CDR3 sequence: CASSPLTGVSYEQYF. The CDR3 nucleotides read TGTGCCAGCAGCCCCTTGACAGGGGTTTCCTACGAGCAGTACTTC.

The chain carries TRBV2 and TRBJ1-3; D possibly corresponds to TRBD1 (5 bases). The CDR3 is made up of 16 amino acids. CDR1 and CDR2 (germline): SNHLY, FYNNEI. Trimming left V 6 bases short and J 3 bases short, with 18 bases between. Here the CDR3 reads CASRPDSRAVGNTIYF. In DNA form, the CDR3 reads TGTGCCAGCAGACCCGACAGCCGGGCGGTTGGAAACACCATATATTTT.

J is TRBJ2-7 and V is TRBV2; either TRBD1 or TRBD2 may supply D (5 bases each). V lost 5 bases, J lost 5 bases, and 10 bases lay in between. The CDR3 covers 12 residues. Germline CDR1 reads SNHLY; CDR2 reads FYNNEI. The DNA of the CDR3 is TGTGCCAGCAGTCCCGAGGGGAACGAGCAGTACTTC. The encoded protein is CASSPEGNEQYF.

This rearrangement joins TRBV19 to TRBJ2-1; 7 nucleotides line up with TRBD2. Germline lookup yields CDR1 LNHDA and CDR2 SQIVND (reference sequence). The V segment lost 0 bases and the J segment 5 bases; nucleotides outside the gene matches: 10. There are 17 residues in the CDR3. This chain's CDR3 is CASSIDPPGGTDNEQFF. The CDR3 region has the DNA TGTGCCAGTAGTATAGATCCCCCCGGGGGGACCGACAATGAGCAGTTCTTC.

The chain employs TRBV13 and TRBJ2-1, with D possibly matching TRBD1 (6 bases). Deletions cut 0 bases from V and 11 bases from J, with 8 bases between. In germline, CDR1 is PRHDT, CDR2 FYEKMQ (reference sequence). This CDR3 has 12 residues. The CDR3 DNA sequence: TGTGCCAGCAGCTTAGGCAGGGGTAAGCAGTTCTTC. It specifies CASSLGRGKQFF.

CDR3 DNA sequence: TGCAGCGTTGAAGGGGACAGCCTTTCCGAGCAGTACTTC. Encoded protein: CSVEGDSLSEQYF. This chain links TRBV29-1 with TRBJ2-7; TRBD1 aligns across 7 bases. Trimming removed 1 base from V and 6 bases from J; junction bases left unmatched: 6. CDR1 SQVTM and CDR2 ANQGSEA come from the germline V gene. The CDR3 is 13 residues long.

This clone was recorded only once. CDR3 residues: CATSSPRGENYGYTF. In nucleotides, the CDR3 is TGTGCCACCAGCAGTCCCAGGGGGGAGAACTATGGCTACACCTTC. V and J are TRBV15 and TRBJ1-2; 7 bases agree with TRBD1. Germline V gene data show CDR1 as LNHNV and CDR2 as YYDKDF (reference sequence). The CDR3 sequence is 15 residues long. Trimming removed 3 bases from V and 2 bases from J; junction bases left unmatched: 6.